This T cell receptor beta chain was identified in a study of CD8 T cells in Susac syndrome. V shed 7 bases and J shed 0 bases, with 11 bases lying between them. Germline loops: CDR1 SQVTM, CDR2 ANQGSEA. The CDR3 covers 13 residues. RNA was extracted with the RNeasy kit, and a quantity of 0.5 to 1 ug was reverse transcribed using random hexamers. TCRdb fed the immunoSEQ multiplex PCR reads into MiXCR, producing one record per CDR3 protein. The sample has roughly 200,000 distinct CDR3 sequences; 85% to 95% are singletons. Specimen: CD4+ T cells from PBMCs. The TCR was taken from a human donor with multiple sclerosis. The chain joins TRBV29-1 to TRBJ2-3; D assignment may be TRBD1 or TRBD2 (5 bases each). DNA of the CDR3: TGCAGCGGAACTCGGGGCAGCACAGATACGCAGTATTTT. Amino acids: CSGTRGSTDTQYF.